This TCR beta chain is from a study of T-cell memory formation after mild COVID-19. The overall study: For the most part, TCR clusters were specific to one donor.

Whole-study results and caveats: Prior to infection, memory already included some responding clones, suggesting cross-reactive memory joined. Later expanders leaned CD4+, whereas day 15 to 85 contracting clones were balanced CD4/CD8.

This CDR3 spans 15 amino acids. Germline CDR1 is MNHEY and CDR2 is SVGAGI. The ends were cut back, 0 bases at V and 9 bases at J, with 15 bases in the middle. For this clonotype: Antigen unknown.

The TCR alpha and TCR beta cDNA libraries, bearing sample barcodes and UMIs, were generated by 5'RACE using constant-segment primers. TCRdb re-analysed the 5' RACE reads in MiXCR, keeping a single row per CDR3 protein. The sample includes over 450,000 distinct CDR3 sequences, around 21% seen only once; the top ten take about 12%. Sequenced: PBMCs or a T cell subset sorted from them (not recorded which). This chain links TRBV6-5 with TRBJ1-5; D is possibly TRBD1 (6 bases). This clonotype was obtained from an adult woman who had mild COVID-19 (a few samples of this study predate the infection). Cell type and time point are not known. The CDR3 protein is CASSYSRTARRPQHF. As DNA, the CDR3 is TGTGCCAGCAGTTACTCGAGGACAGCAAGACGGCCCCAGCATTTT.